Sequencing of this TCR beta chain was carried out in a study of read filtering for tumor transcriptome and immune sequencing. This library used 300 to 450 ng RNA and molecular barcoded adaptors spanning alpha/delta and beta/gamma chains. TCRdb itself ran the reads through MiXCR, one entry per CDR3 protein. The table lists 40,000 or so distinct CDR3 sequences, approximately 12% of them singletons. Germline lookup yields CDR1 SGHRS and CDR2 YFSETQ. The ends were cut back, 4 bases at V and 6 bases at J, with 13 bases in the middle. This CDR3 contains 13 residues. Regarding the study as a whole: IR-seq captured clonotypes deeper and more reliably than RNA-seq.

Turning to this clonotype: The antigen remains undetermined. This clone may be a read error of a much larger clone one base away.

Sequencing used a population of CD138-negative cells sorted from bone marrow. The TCR originated in a donor at least 40 years old with multiple myeloma. This chain connects TRBV5-1 to TRBJ1-1; possibly TRBD1 for D (6 bases). The CDR3 DNA sequence: TGCGCCAGCAGCGGGGGGACATCTCCTGAAGCTTTCTTT. This sequence encodes CASSGGTSPEAFF.